This TCR beta chain was identified during a study of Tregs in tolerant kidney transplant recipients (dated by TCRdb to the late 2010s). Study-wide context: Before combined kidney and bone marrow transplantation, this study identified donor-specific regulatory T cells using TCRbeta sequencing and then followed those same cells after transplant. Several methods of expanding Tregs specific for an allogeneic donor were compared by TCRbeta repertoire sequencing in a few healthy controls.

For TCRbeta CDR3 sequencing, genomic DNA was extracted from sorted cells using the QIAGEN DNeasy Blood and Tissue Kit. High-throughput TCRbeta CDR3 sequencing was carried out commercially through immunoSEQ, with PCR amplification with bias correction and internal controls included. Per the original workflow: A unique productive TCRbeta sequence was defined by the CDR3 nucleotide sequence when primers matched, and otherwise by the CDR3 amino acid sequence together with the Vbeta and Jbeta genes. As a correction for sorting error, sequences shared between sorted populations at a frequency ratio of 2:1 or less were discarded, and the remaining shared sequences were assigned to the higher population. A sequence was defined as donor-reactive if the sequence was expanded at least 5-fold in CFSE-low cells compared with unstimulated cells and had a frequency of at least 0.01% in CFSE-low cells. Jensen-Shannon divergence, calculated on the top 100 TCRbeta sequences ranked by frequency, was used to quantify repertoire divergence. For any sample with multiple sequencing runs, sorting error was corrected in each run separately before the runs were pooled. TCRdb mirrors the immuneACCESS table, restricted to in-frame sequences. Some clones are absent from its copies; in checked studies, under half trace to an unresolved V gene, and the reason for the others is unknown. The D gene and trimming were derived from the DNA, and the V and J assignments and clone size from that table. The sample table shows 85,000 to 95,000 clones, and around 94% are seen once. The leading ten clones occupy 4.7% of the sample.

Unstimulated Tregs (CD4+CD25+CD127-), CD4+ non-Tregs (CD4+CD25-), CD4 and CD8 cells were FACS-sorted from thawed PBMCs. Blood from healthy controls was obtained either from healthy volunteers or as purchased buffy coats. Healthy control blood was separated into PBMCs by Ficoll density gradient and cryopreserved, and patient PBMCs were collected both before and after transplant. The germline V gene yields MNHEY for CDR1 and SVGAGI for CDR2. The CDR3 starts with the cysteine, ends with the phenylalanine, and has 15 residues. Only the CDR3 portion is preserved as DNA: 45 bases, with reading frame beginning at the first base. V sheds 2 bases and J sheds 8 bases, leaving 15 bases between their ends. Turning to this clone: Its target antigen remains unknown. Per-nucleotide qualities are absent, and no much larger clonotype sits a single base away.

General findings and caveats noted by the study authors: Biological reproducibility was not directly assessed, although technical replication error appeared to be minimal. Expanding Tregs with activated donor B cells appeared to identify the most biologically relevant and donor-specific TCRbeta repertoire. The study was constrained by small patient numbers, and validation of the findings is required in larger populations and under other immunosuppression protocols.

Sample: CD8+ T cells from blood. The chain is encoded by TRBV6-5 joined to TRBJ1-4; no confident D gene assignment can be made. The source of this sequence is a human donor in good health. The CDR3 corresponds to CASSYGGRVGEKLFF. The base sequence is TGTGCCAGCAGTTACGGTGGGAGGGTGGGCGAAAAACTGTTTTTT.